One sample yielded the 4 T cell receptor beta chains listed below, sequenced in a study of response to subunit inactivated influenza vaccine. TCRdb itself ran the RT-PCR reads through MiXCR, one entry per CDR3 protein. This table holds 500,000 to 650,000 distinct CDR3 sequences, roughly 8.2% found once. The source was PBMCs from blood, collected about 24 months after vaccination. The receptors shown here come from a man aged 50 to 69 who received an inactivated influenza vaccine.

The chain has TRBV15 and TRBJ2-1; 13 nucleotides align to TRBD2. The CDR3 is made up of 18 amino acids. CDR1 LNHNV and CDR2 YYDKDF come from the germline V gene (reference sequence). The V and J ends lost 1 base and 6 bases, in that order; junction bases with no gene match: 9. This CDR3 is CATSRGGTSGIGGNEQFF. Here the CDR3 DNA reads TGTGCCACCAGCAGAGGCGGGACTAGCGGGATAGGAGGCAATGAGCAGTTCTTC. Full variable domain (missing parts from reference TRBV15 and TRBJ2-1): DAMVIQNPRYQVTQFGKPVTLSCSQTLNHNVMYWYQQKSSQAPKLLFHYYDKDFNNEADTPDNFQSRRPNTSFCFLDIRSPGLGDTAMYLCATSRGGTSGIGGNEQFFGPGTRLTVL.

The rearrangement uses TRBV7-2 and TRBJ2-1; a possible D gene is TRBD1 (6 bases). The germline V gene encodes CDR1 SGHTA and CDR2 FQGNSA. The CDR3 spans 14 residues. The ends were cut back, 4 bases at V and 8 bases at J, with 15 bases in the middle. CDR3 coding DNA: TGTGCCAGCAGCTCCCAAACAGGGCTCGATGAGCAGTTCTTC. This codes for CASSSQTGLDEQFF.

The gene calls are TRBV12-3 or TRBV12-4 and TRBJ1-6; 7 bases agree with TRBD1. With V trimmed by 5 bases and J by 9 bases, 7 bases remained unmatched. CDR3 length equals 14 residues. CDR3 DNA sequence: TGTGCCAGCAGTCGACAGGGTAGAATTTCACCCCTCCACTTT. Translating it yields CASSRQGRISPLHF.

The chain combines TRBV20-1 with TRBJ2-3; 10 nucleotides align to TRBD2. V shed 1 base and J 2 bases; nucleotides not matched to a gene: 9. The CDR3 contains 17 residues. Germline-derived CDR1 and CDR2 are DFQATT and SNEGSKA (reference sequence). CDR3 in amino acids: CSARAPLAGDHTDTQYF. CDR3 nucleotides: TGCAGTGCTAGAGCCCCGCTAGCGGGAGACCACACAGATACGCAGTATTTT.